This TCR beta chain is from a study of blood T cell repertoires in COVID-19 (dated by TCRdb to 2019 to 2021). At the level of the whole study: The collaborator samples originated in the United States, Italy and Spain and spanned the acute and convalescent phases of COVID-19. Subjects who had been exposed to COVID-19, were actively infected with it, or had recovered from it provided the deeply sampled blood TCRbeta repertoires that made up the dataset. Where available, HLA class I and class II types were taken from metadata supplied by the sample provider and were not determined by assay-based typing. The material from the prospective study consisted of cDNA or gDNA derived from T cells, B-cell-depleted T cells, or PBMCs. A de-identified subject ID, COVID-19 status, age in years and sex were almost always included in the sample metadata. A freely available public database, intended as a resource for researchers studying the immune response to SARS-CoV-2, is where the repertoires were released. The samples were drawn from two sources: the first 160 participants of the ongoing ImmuneRACE study, and 950 to 1,500 subjects contributed by 6 global collaborators.

V sheds 8 bases and J sheds 1 base, leaving 11 bases between their ends. CDR1 and CDR2, per the germline V gene (reference sequence), are WNHNN and SYGVQD. The CDR3 sequence holds 13 residues, the cysteine and phenylalanine included. Just the 39-base CDR3 DNA is kept, in frame starting at base 1. Comment on this clone: Its antigen is still unknown. It has no much larger one-base neighbor in the sample; base qualities were not kept.

At one collaborating source in Seattle, patients were enrolled during active infection and were followed longitudinally through the course of disease. Each collaborating institution followed its own protocols to collect whole blood in K2EDTA tubes. For TCRbeta analysis, collaborators shipped samples as frozen whole blood, isolated PBMCs, or DNA extracted from either of those sample types. The immunoSEQ Assay, a bias-controlled multiplex PCR, was used to amplify TCRbeta CDR3 regions from genomic DNA. Per the authors' processing: The number of nucleated cells in each sample was estimated by amplification of reference gene primers within the assay. To quantify the absolute abundance of each unique TCRbeta CDR3 rearrangement, sequence reads were collapsed and filtered. For each sample, productive Simpson clonality was calculated by taking the square root of Simpson's diversity index across productive rearrangements. This is the immuneACCESS table as TCRdb keeps it, with only in-frame sequences that have V and J called. A part of the clones is gone; compared with another copy, unresolved V genes explain less than half, and the rest is unexplained. V, J and clone size reflect that table, while D and trimming were determined from the DNA. A total of about 240,000 clones appear in this sample, almost 85% of them only once. Roughly 5.3% of the sample belongs to the ten largest clones.

The study at large found these results: How much clinical and demographic metadata was included differed by source and by participant, and the metadata was provided uncurated.

The chain joins TRBV10-1 to TRBJ1-1, with TRBD1 perhaps the D gene, on 6 matching bases. The sequence was obtained from a middle-aged man with COVID-19, enrolled during active disease. Source material: peripheral blood. The sequenced DNA: TGCGCCAGCCGAGGACAGTCGAACACTGAAGCTTTCTTT. Its protein is CASRGQSNTEAFF.